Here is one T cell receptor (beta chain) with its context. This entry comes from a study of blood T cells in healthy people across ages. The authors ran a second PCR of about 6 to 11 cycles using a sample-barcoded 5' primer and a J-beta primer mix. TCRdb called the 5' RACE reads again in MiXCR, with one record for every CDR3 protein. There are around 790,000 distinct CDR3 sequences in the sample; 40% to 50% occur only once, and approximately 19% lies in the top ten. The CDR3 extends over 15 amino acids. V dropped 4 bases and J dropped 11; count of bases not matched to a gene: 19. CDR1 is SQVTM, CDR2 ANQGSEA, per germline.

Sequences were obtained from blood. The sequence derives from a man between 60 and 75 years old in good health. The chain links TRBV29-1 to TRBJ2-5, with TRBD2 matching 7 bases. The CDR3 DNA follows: TGCAGCGTTGGAGGAGAGCGGGGAGGCGGAGTTGAGCAGTACTTC. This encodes CSVGGERGGGVEQYF.